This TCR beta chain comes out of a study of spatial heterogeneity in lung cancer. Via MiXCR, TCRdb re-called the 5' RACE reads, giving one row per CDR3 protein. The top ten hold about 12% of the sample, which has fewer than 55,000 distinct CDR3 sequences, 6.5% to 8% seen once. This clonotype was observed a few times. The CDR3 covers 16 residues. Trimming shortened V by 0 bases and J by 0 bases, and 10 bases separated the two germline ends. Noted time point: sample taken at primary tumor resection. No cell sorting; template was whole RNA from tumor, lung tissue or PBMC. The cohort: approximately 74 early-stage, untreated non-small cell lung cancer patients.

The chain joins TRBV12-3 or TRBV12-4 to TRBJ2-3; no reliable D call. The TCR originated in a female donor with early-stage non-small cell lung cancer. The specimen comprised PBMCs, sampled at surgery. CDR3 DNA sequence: TGTGCCAGCAGTTTAGCAGTAGCTGAGAGCACAGATACGCAGTATTTT. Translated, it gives CASSLAVAESTDTQYF.